A selection of T cell receptor beta chains follows, all from one sample in a study of T cell changes during pregnancy in multiple sclerosis. Data came from immunoSEQ multiplex PCR; TCRdb stores just in-frame clones and leaves some out. The sample has over 7,000 clones, around 87% seen once; the top ten hold around 5.2%. This sample comprised CD8+ T cells from peripheral blood mononuclear cells, obtained in the first trimester of pregnancy. Receptors were obtained from a female donor in good health, enrolled as a control in a pregnancy study. CDR3s include the opening cysteine and the closing phenylalanine or tryptophan. The D gene is left open where the match is weak. Clone size is not always given. Where it is, it says once, few, many or a class for expanded clones.

v_gene	abundance	j_gene	d_gene	CDR3aa	CDR3nt
TRBV6-5	.	TRBJ2-7	.	CASSYGERHYEQYF	TGTGCCAGCAGTTACGGCGAAAGGCACTACGAGCAGTACTTC
TRBV27	.	TRBJ2-1	.	CASRDWVNEQFF	TGTGCCAGTAGGGACTGGGTAAATGAGCAGTTCTTC
TRBV14	.	TRBJ2-7	.	CASSQEASFYEQYF	TGTGCCAGCAGCCAAGAGGCCTCATTCTACGAGCAGTACTTC
TRBV7-9	.	TRBJ1-2	.	CASSLGGGGLGYGYTF	TGTGCCAGCAGCTTAGGTGGAGGCGGGTTAGGGTATGGCTACACCTTC
TRBV30	once	TRBJ2-1	.	CAWSVQAGNEQFF	TGTGCCTGGAGTGTACAAGCGGGCAATGAGCAGTTCTTC
TRBV9	.	TRBJ2-1	TRBD1	CASSVGTGGKDEQFF	TGTGCCAGCAGCGTGGGGACAGGGGGCAAGGATGAGCAGTTCTTC
TRBV13	once	TRBJ2-6	TRBD1	CASSHSTGTGELGANVLTF	TGTGCCAGCAGCCACTCAACCGGGACAGGGGAACTTGGGGCCAACGTCCTGACTTTC
TRBV19	.	TRBJ2-3	TRBD2	CATRGVSGRIDTQYF	TGTGCCACTAGGGGGGTGAGCGGGAGGATAGATACGCAGTATTTT
TRBV6-5	.	TRBJ2-7	TRBD1	CASSTDRRNSYEQYF	TGTGCCAGCAGCACGGACAGGCGAAACTCCTACGAGCAGTACTTC
TRBV4-1	few	TRBJ2-4	.	CASSQEAGAKNIQYF	TGCGCCAGCAGCCAAGAGGCGGGAGCCAAAAACATTCAGTACTTC
TRBV19	.	TRBJ2-5	TRBD2	CASSRTSGGETQYF	TGTGCCAGTAGTAGGACTAGCGGGGGGGAGACCCAGTACTTC
TRBV6-6	.	TRBJ2-7	.	CASSRVADGFEEQYF	TGTGCCAGCAGCCGGGTAGCGGACGGGTTTGAAGAGCAGTACTTC
TRBV27	.	TRBJ1-1	.	CASSSYGGSGTEAFF	TGTGCCAGCAGTTCCTACGGAGGGTCGGGCACTGAAGCTTTCTTT
TRBV28	.	TRBJ2-7	.	CASSLPTPASASSYEQYF	TGTGCCAGCAGTTTACCCACCCCGGCTAGCGCCTCCTCCTACGAGCAGTACTTC
TRBV10-1	.	TRBJ1-1	.	CASSEDAGMNTEAFF	TGCGCCAGCAGTGAGGACGCAGGAATGAACACTGAAGCTTTCTTT
TRBV5-6	.	TRBJ1-3	TRBD1	CASSWGTDGNTIYF	TGTGCCAGCAGCTGGGGGACAGATGGAAACACCATATATTTT
TRBV19	.	TRBJ2-3	TRBD2	CASTRTSGRTDTQYF	TGTGCCAGTACCCGGACTAGCGGGCGCACAGATACGCAGTATTTT
TRBV10-3	.	TRBJ2-5	.	CATRHLGGVEGQYF	TGTGCCACCAGACATCTGGGCGGGGTTGAAGGGCAGTACTTC
TRBV19	.	TRBJ2-1	TRBD2	CASSRRGGRDEQFF	TGTGCCAGTAGTCGGAGGGGCGGGAGGGATGAGCAGTTCTTC
TRBV9	.	TRBJ2-7	TRBD2	CASSVNPSGSYHEQYF	TGTGCCAGCAGCGTAAACCCTAGCGGGAGTTACCACGAGCAGTACTTC
TRBV19	.	TRBJ1-2	.	CASSIDRAAGYTF	TGTGCCAGTAGTATAGACAGGGCCGCTGGCTACACCTTC
TRBV5-6	few	TRBJ1-4	.	CASSLIATNEKLFF	TGTGCCAGCAGCTTGATCGCAACTAATGAAAAACTGTTTTTT
TRBV7-2	.	TRBJ2-7	TRBD2	CASSAGTSGRNDEQYF	TGTGCCAGCAGCGCGGGGACTAGCGGGAGGAACGACGAGCAGTACTTC
TRBV5-1	.	TRBJ2-7	TRBD2	CASSWTSGGAGFEQYF	TGCGCCAGCAGCTGGACTAGCGGGGGGGCCGGGTTTGAGCAGTACTTC
TRBV15	.	TRBJ1-3	TRBD1	CATSRGDRVYSGNTIYF	TGTGCCACCAGCAGAGGGGACAGGGTTTACTCTGGAAACACCATATATTTT
TRBV29-1	.	TRBJ1-2	.	CSVDNSGSEGYTF	TGCAGCGTTGATAACTCGGGTTCAGAAGGCTACACCTTC
TRBV5-4	.	TRBJ2-3	.	CASSSSGTTSTDTQYF	TGTGCCAGCAGCTCCTCCGGGACAACCTCCACAGATACGCAGTATTTT
TRBV15	.	TRBJ1-2	.	CATSRDQTVDGYTF	TGTGCCACCAGCAGAGATCAGACAGTGGATGGCTACACCTTC
TRBV13	.	TRBJ2-1	TRBD2	CASSLERLAGRSYNEQFF	TGTGCCAGCAGCTTAGAAAGACTAGCGGGTCGCTCCTACAATGAGCAGTTCTTC
TRBV2	.	TRBJ2-7	.	CASSGGSEDEQYF	TGTGCCAGCAGTGGAGGATCGGAGGACGAGCAGTACTTC
TRBV28	.	TRBJ1-4	.	CASSLGRELFF	TGTGCCAGCAGTTTGGGGAGGGAACTGTTTTTT